These 16 T cell receptor beta chains were all obtained from the same sample, sequenced in a study of blood T cell repertoires in COVID-19. Produced via immunoSEQ multiplex PCR; TCRdb's table is partial and in-frame only. The sample includes 200,000 to 250,000 clones, over 65% of them seen just once. The sample was PBMCs or T cells enriched from blood (not recorded which). The source of these receptors is an older woman who had recovered from COVID-19.

The chain carries TRBV10-3 and TRBJ1-3; possibly TRBD1 for D (5 bases). Trimming cost V 7 bases and J 0 bases, with 10 bases left between them. The CDR3 extends over 14 amino acids. CDR1 and CDR2 from the germline V gene are ENHRY and SYGVKD. The chain's CDR3 is CAIMEGLSGNTIYF. The CDR3 DNA reads TGTGCCATCATGGAGGGACTCTCTGGAAACACCATATATTTT.

V is TRBV28 and J is TRBJ2-7; TRBD1 matches at 7 bases. From germline, CDR1 is MDHEN and CDR2 SYDVKM. V dropped 6 bases and J dropped 1; count of bases not matched to a gene: 6. CDR3 size: 14 residues. For the CDR3, the DNA is TGTGCCAGCAGCAAACCGGGACAGTCCTACGAGCAGTACTTC. Its translation: CASSKPGQSYEQYF. The full variable domain, in which reference TRBV28 and TRBJ2-7 provide the parts outside the CDR3, is DVKVTQSSRYLVKRTGEKVFLECVQDMDHENMFWYRQDPGLGLRLIYFSYDVKMKEKGDIPEGYSVSREKKERFSLILESASTNQTSMYLCASSKPGQSYEQYFGPGTRLTVT.

This chain links TRBV2 with TRBJ1-1, with 8 bases fitting TRBD1. V trimming: 7 bases; J trimming: 3 bases; junction bases outside the gene matches: 4. In germline, CDR1 is SNHLY, CDR2 FYNNEI. This CDR3 is 13 amino acids long. The CDR3 nucleotides are TGTGCCAGCACAGGGGGCGCGTACACTGAAGCTTTCTTT. Its protein is CASTGGAYTEAFF.

The chain has TRBV6-5 and TRBJ1-4, with TRBD1 identical over 7 bases. V was clipped by 9 bases and J by 7 bases; unmatched bases: 8. The CDR3 is 13 residues long. The germline V gene has CDR1 MNHEY and CDR2 SVGAGI. Here the CDR3 reads CASWTGGREKLFF. Here the CDR3 DNA reads TGTGCCAGTTGGACAGGCGGGCGTGAAAAACTGTTTTTT.

The rearrangement joins TRBV7-9 to TRBJ2-5; no reliable D call. V was cut by 4 bases and J by 4 bases, with 10 bases left in between. This CDR3 spans 13 amino acids. Germline CDR1 is SEHNR and CDR2 is FQNEAQ (reference sequence). CDR3 loop: CASSSLGRETQYF. CDR3 sequence (DNA): TGTGCCAGCAGCTCCCTGGGCCGAGAGACCCAGTACTTC.

The CDR3 coding sequence is TGTGCCACCAGTGATTTGATGGGCAGACCCACAGATACGCAGTATTTT. Protein sequence: CATSDLMGRPTDTQYF. The V and J genes are TRBV24-1 and TRBJ2-3; no firm D call. The CDR3 covers 16 residues. Deletions cut 0 bases from V and 2 bases from J, with 11 bases between. Germline CDR1 KGHDR, CDR2 SFDVKD.

This clone was observed once. J is TRBJ1-6 and V is TRBV6-5; 11 bases match TRBD1. The CDR3 consists of 15 residues. CDR1 and CDR2 (germline): MNHEY, SVGAGI. Trimming at V came to 1 base and at J to 10 bases, leaving 3 bases not matched to a gene. The CDR3 reads CASSYLDRGRSPLHF. In nucleotides, the CDR3 is TGTGCCAGCAGTTACTTGGACAGGGGGCGATCACCCCTCCACTTT.

This CDR3 reads CASSLRLPGQSLRIHGYTF. CDR3 nucleotides: TGTGCCAGCAGTTTAAGACTTCCGGGACAGAGTCTAAGGATTCATGGCTACACCTTC. The rearrangement uses TRBV27 and TRBJ1-2, with 7 bases fitting TRBD1. V dropped 2 bases and J dropped 6; count of bases not matched to a gene: 21. The CDR3 loop spans 19 amino acids. Germline V gene data show CDR1 as MNHEY and CDR2 as SMNVEV (reference sequence).

The genes are TRBV7-2 and TRBJ2-7; a possible D gene is TRBD2 (5 bases). The V end lost 7 bases, the J end lost 1 base, and 14 bases lay between the germline ends. The CDR3 runs to 14 residues. CDR1 SGHTA and CDR2 FQGNSA come from the germline V gene. The CDR3 sequence is CASTFGGRSYEQYF. CDR3 DNA: TGTGCCAGCACCTTTGGAGGCAGATCCTACGAGCAGTACTTC.

This chain links TRBV18 with TRBJ1-2; 9 bases line up with TRBD1. V lost 3 bases, J lost 7 bases, and 6 bases stayed unmatched. CDR1 KGHSH and CDR2 LQKENI come from the germline V gene. The CDR3 loop spans 14 amino acids. In DNA, the CDR3 is TGTGCCAGCTCACCGGGACAGGGTGAGTCTGGCTACACCTTC. This sequence encodes CASSPGQGESGYTF.

This chain connects TRBV7-3 to TRBJ1-2, with 7 bases identical to TRBD1. In germline, CDR1 is SGHTA, CDR2 FQGTGA. This CDR3 has 14 residues. With 3 bases clipped from V and 1 base from J, the junction kept 2 bases outside the gene matches. CDR3 sequence: CASSFGDSNYGYTF. CDR3 nucleotide sequence: TGTGCCAGCAGCTTTGGGGACAGTAACTATGGCTACACCTTC.

This chain uses TRBV30 with TRBJ2-5; unclear D gene. V was shortened by 1 base and J by 1 base, with 7 bases between the two germline ends. Germline CDR1 GTSNPN, CDR2 SVGIG (reference sequence). The CDR3 sequence is 13 residues long. The CDR3 sequence is CAWSGGFQETQYF. For the CDR3, the DNA is TGTGCCTGGAGTGGAGGTTTCCAAGAGACCCAGTACTTC.

The chain is built from TRBV3-1 (or the pseudogene TRBV3-2) and TRBJ2-5; 8 nucleotides line up with TRBD2. This CDR3 is built from 14 residues. V shed 3 bases and J 3 bases; nucleotides not matched to a gene: 3. CDR1 LGHDT and CDR2 YNNKEL come from the germline V gene (reference sequence). CDR3 loop: CASSHGAGEETQYF. DNA for the CDR3: TGTGCCAGCAGCCACGGAGCGGGAGAAGAGACCCAGTACTTC.

This clone was found once. This chain joins TRBV19 and TRBJ2-7, with 7 bases that match TRBD1. V lost 4 bases, J lost 3 bases, and 9 bases stayed unmatched. The CDR3 covers 15 residues. CDR1 LNHDA and CDR2 SQIVND come from the germline V gene (reference sequence). The DNA for the CDR3 is TGTGCCAGTAGTACCAACACAGGGGCCCGCTACGAGCAGTACTTC. Translation: CASSTNTGARYEQYF. The complete variable domain, with remaining parts taken from reference TRBV19 and TRBJ2-7, reads DGGITQSPKYLFRKEGQNVTLSCEQNLNHDAMYWYRQDPGQGLRLIYYSQIVNDFQKGDIAEGYSVSREKKESFPLTVTSAQKNPTAFYLCASSTNTGARYEQYFGPGTRLTVT.

The CDR3 spells CASSQEGQGVGTQYF. Written as DNA, the CDR3 is TGTGCCAGCAGCCAAGAGGGGCAGGGGGTGGGGACCCAGTACTTC. The chain has TRBV3-1 (or the pseudogene TRBV3-2) and TRBJ2-5; 7 bases align to TRBD1. The CDR3 contains 15 residues. Germline CDR1 is LGHDT and CDR2 is YNNKEL (reference sequence). V shed 0 bases, J shed 7 bases, and the junction held 8 bases outside the gene matches.

The V gene is TRBV6-5, the J gene TRBJ2-3; tentative D call: TRBD2 (5 bases). CDR3 length: 14 residues. In germline, CDR1 is MNHEY, CDR2 SVGAGI. The germline V and J ends were trimmed by 6 bases and 5 bases, with 15 bases remaining between them. The CDR3 sequence: CASSGIDLQDTQYF. The CDR3 DNA follows: TGTGCCAGCAGCGGGATTGATTTGCAAGATACGCAGTATTTT.